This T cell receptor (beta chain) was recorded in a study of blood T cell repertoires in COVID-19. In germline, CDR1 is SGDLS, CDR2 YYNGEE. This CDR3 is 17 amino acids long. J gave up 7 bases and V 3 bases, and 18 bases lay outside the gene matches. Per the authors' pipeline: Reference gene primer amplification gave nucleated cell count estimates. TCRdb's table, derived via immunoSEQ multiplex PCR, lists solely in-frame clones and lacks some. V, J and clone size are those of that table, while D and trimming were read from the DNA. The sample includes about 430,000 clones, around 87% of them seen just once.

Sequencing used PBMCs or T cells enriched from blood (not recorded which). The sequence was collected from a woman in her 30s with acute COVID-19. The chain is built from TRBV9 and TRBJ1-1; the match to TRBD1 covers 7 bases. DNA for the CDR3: TGTGCCAGCAGCGCCCCGCGGGGACAGCCGAGTCTCGGTGAAGCTTTCTTT. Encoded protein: CASSAPRGQPSLGEAFF. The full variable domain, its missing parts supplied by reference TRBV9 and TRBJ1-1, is DSGVTQTPKHLITATGQRVTLRCSPRSGDLSVYWYQQSLDQGLQFLIQYYNGEERAKGNILERFSAQQFPDLHSELNLSSLELGDSALYFCASSAPRGQPSLGEAFFGQGTRLTVV.